Listed below are T cell receptor beta chains from one sample, sequenced in a study of siplizumab effects on memory and regulatory T cells. Some clones are missing from TCRdb's copy, which holds only in-frame ones; the method was immunoSEQ multiplex PCR. Of 95,000 to 100,000 clones detected, nearly 95% appear once; the ten largest clones hold 12%. Sample: non-Treg CD4+ T cells sorted from blood. The receptors originated from a human donor in good health. Both conserved end residues are part of each CDR3. A D gene is named only where the DNA matches it firmly. Clone size is not always given. Where it is, it says once, few, many or a class for expanded clones.

cdr3_aa: CASSSPPGGASTEAFF; cdr3_nt: TGTGCCAGCAGCTCCCCGCCGGGTGGGGCATCGACTGAAGCTTTCTTT; cdr3_length: 16; clone_size: .; d_call: .; j_call: TRBJ1-1; v_call: TRBV7-9
cdr3_aa: CASSAASLSSYEQYF; cdr3_nt: TGTGCCAGCAGTGCGGCTAGCCTCTCCTCCTACGAGCAGTACTTC; cdr3_length: 15; clone_size: .; d_call: .; j_call: TRBJ2-7; v_call: TRBV2
cdr3_aa: CASSQARPDTQYF; cdr3_nt: TGCGCCAGCAGCCAAGCTCGTCCAGATACGCAGTATTTT; cdr3_length: 13; clone_size: .; d_call: .; j_call: TRBJ2-3; v_call: TRBV4-3
cdr3_aa: CASSIRGFAGNTIYF; cdr3_nt: TGTGCCAGTAGTATCCGGGGATTTGCTGGAAACACCATATATTTT; cdr3_length: 15; clone_size: .; d_call: .; j_call: TRBJ1-3; v_call: TRBV19
cdr3_aa: CAISERRTSGSNEQYF; cdr3_nt: TGTGCCATCAGTGAGAGAAGAACTAGCGGGAGCAATGAGCAGTACTTC; cdr3_length: 16; clone_size: once; d_call: TRBD2; j_call: TRBJ2-5; v_call: TRBV10-3
cdr3_aa: CASSMGRRSGELFF; cdr3_nt: TGTGCCAGTAGTATGGGACGTCGATCCGGGGAGCTGTTTTTT; cdr3_length: 14; clone_size: once; d_call: .; j_call: TRBJ2-2; v_call: TRBV19
cdr3_aa: CASRLSGRGGGNEQFF; cdr3_nt: TGTGCCAGCAGATTATCGGGCAGGGGTGGTGGGAATGAGCAGTTCTTC; cdr3_length: 16; clone_size: .; d_call: .; j_call: TRBJ2-1; v_call: TRBV5-6
cdr3_aa: CASSPQELAGNEQFF; cdr3_nt: TGCGCCAGCAGCCCCCAGGAACTAGCGGGAAATGAGCAGTTCTTC; cdr3_length: 15; clone_size: .; d_call: TRBD2; j_call: TRBJ2-1; v_call: TRBV4-3
cdr3_aa: CASRPTSSKETQYF; cdr3_nt: TGTGCCAGCAGGCCTACTAGCTCCAAAGAGACCCAGTACTTC; cdr3_length: 14; clone_size: .; d_call: .; j_call: TRBJ2-5; v_call: TRBV28
cdr3_aa: CSGTGYTF; cdr3_nt: TGCAGTGGGACGGGCTACACCTTC; cdr3_length: 8; clone_size: .; d_call: .; j_call: TRBJ1-2; v_call: TRBV20-1
cdr3_aa: CASSEGAFQETQYF; cdr3_nt: TGCGCCAGCAGCGAGGGGGCCTTCCAAGAGACCCAGTACTTC; cdr3_length: 14; clone_size: once; d_call: TRBD1; j_call: TRBJ2-5; v_call: TRBV5-1
cdr3_aa: CAPEETQYF; cdr3_nt: TGTGCCCCAGAAGAGACCCAGTACTTC; cdr3_length: 9; clone_size: .; d_call: .; j_call: TRBJ2-5; v_call: TRBV27
cdr3_aa: CASSPVPTGVSYEQYF; cdr3_nt: TGTGCCAGCAGCCCGGTCCCTACAGGGGTTTCCTACGAGCAGTACTTC; cdr3_length: 16; clone_size: once; d_call: TRBD1; j_call: TRBJ2-7; v_call: TRBV28
cdr3_aa: CASSLTGANVLTF; cdr3_nt: TGTGCCAGTAGCCTTACTGGGGCCAACGTCCTGACTTTC; cdr3_length: 13; clone_size: .; d_call: .; j_call: TRBJ2-6; v_call: TRBV19
cdr3_aa: CASSTPVTSGNNEQFF; cdr3_nt: TGTGCCAGCAGTACCCCGGTCACTAGCGGGAACAATGAGCAGTTCTTC; cdr3_length: 16; clone_size: .; d_call: TRBD2; j_call: TRBJ2-1; v_call: TRBV6-6
cdr3_aa: CASSLGLSGRGATDTQYF; cdr3_nt: TGTGCTAGCAGCTTAGGCCTTAGCGGGAGGGGAGCAACAGATACGCAGTATTTT; cdr3_length: 18; clone_size: .; d_call: TRBD2; j_call: TRBJ2-3; v_call: TRBV7-7
cdr3_aa: CASSLAGQAYNQPQHF; cdr3_nt: TGTGCCAGCAGCTTAGCAGGACAGGCTTACAATCAGCCCCAGCATTTT; cdr3_length: 16; clone_size: .; d_call: TRBD1; j_call: TRBJ1-5; v_call: TRBV7-9
cdr3_aa: CASSDIGNTIYF; cdr3_nt: TGTGCCAGCAGCGACATCGGAAACACCATATATTTT; cdr3_length: 12; clone_size: .; d_call: .; j_call: TRBJ1-3; v_call: TRBV6-1
cdr3_aa: CASSPTDRANSGNTIYF; cdr3_nt: TGTGCCAGTAGTCCGACGGACAGGGCCAACTCTGGAAACACCATATATTTT; cdr3_length: 17; clone_size: .; d_call: TRBD1; j_call: TRBJ1-3; v_call: TRBV19
cdr3_aa: CASSPRQRSNTGELFF; cdr3_nt: TGTGCCAGCAGCCCAAGACAGAGAAGTAACACCGGGGAGCTGTTTTTT; cdr3_length: 16; clone_size: .; d_call: .; j_call: TRBJ2-2; v_call: TRBV11-1
cdr3_aa: CASSLPGRFEAFF; cdr3_nt: TGTGCCAGCAGCCTTCCTGGGCGGTTTGAAGCTTTCTTT; cdr3_length: 13; clone_size: .; d_call: .; j_call: TRBJ1-1; v_call: TRBV28
cdr3_aa: CASSVDPHSYNEQFF; cdr3_nt: TGCGCCAGCAGCGTCGACCCCCACTCCTACAATGAGCAGTTCTTC; cdr3_length: 15; clone_size: .; d_call: .; j_call: TRBJ2-1; v_call: TRBV5-1
cdr3_aa: CASRMTNSYEQYF; cdr3_nt: TGTGCCAGCAGGATGACAAACTCCTACGAGCAGTACTTC; cdr3_length: 13; clone_size: .; d_call: .; j_call: TRBJ2-7; v_call: TRBV7-9
cdr3_aa: CASSLGDGILEQYF; cdr3_nt: TGTGCCAGCAGCTTAGGGGACGGAATACTCGAGCAGTACTTC; cdr3_length: 14; clone_size: .; d_call: .; j_call: TRBJ2-7; v_call: TRBV7-6
cdr3_aa: CASSLTQQRWREQYF; cdr3_nt: TGTGCCAGCAGCCTGACCCAACAGAGGTGGCGCGAGCAGTACTTC; cdr3_length: 15; clone_size: .; d_call: .; j_call: TRBJ2-7; v_call: TRBV5-5
cdr3_aa: CASSTGVSRTYGYTF; cdr3_nt: TGTGCCAGTAGTACAGGGGTGTCGCGGACCTATGGCTACACCTTC; cdr3_length: 15; clone_size: .; d_call: .; j_call: TRBJ1-2; v_call: TRBV19
cdr3_aa: CASSEVGLSNQPQHF; cdr3_nt: TGTGCCAGCAGTGAAGTAGGCCTTAGCAATCAGCCCCAGCATTTT; cdr3_length: 15; clone_size: .; d_call: .; j_call: TRBJ1-5; v_call: TRBV6-1
cdr3_aa: CASSDTREAKNIQYF; cdr3_nt: TGTGCCAGCAGTGACACCAGGGAAGCCAAAAACATTCAGTACTTC; cdr3_length: 15; clone_size: .; d_call: .; j_call: TRBJ2-4; v_call: TRBV6-4
cdr3_aa: CASSQQRSGYTF; cdr3_nt: TGCGCCAGCAGTCAACAGCGGAGTGGCTACACCTTC; cdr3_length: 12; clone_size: few; d_call: .; j_call: TRBJ1-2; v_call: TRBV10-2
cdr3_aa: CASSHHPDRLGEVPEAFF; cdr3_nt: TGCGCCAGCAGCCATCACCCCGACAGGCTCGGGGAGGTCCCTGAAGCTTTCTTT; cdr3_length: 18; clone_size: .; d_call: .; j_call: TRBJ1-1; v_call: TRBV4-1
cdr3_aa: CASSATGETQYF; cdr3_nt: TGCGCCAGCAGCGCGACAGGGGAGACCCAGTACTTC; cdr3_length: 12; clone_size: .; d_call: TRBD1; j_call: TRBJ2-5; v_call: TRBV5-1
cdr3_aa: CAISELYEQYF; cdr3_nt: TGTGCCATCAGTGAACTCTACGAGCAGTACTTC; cdr3_length: 11; clone_size: .; d_call: .; j_call: TRBJ2-7; v_call: TRBV10-3